Each of the 21 T cell receptor beta chains below was sequenced from the same sample in a study of CD8+CD57+ T cells in acquired aplastic anemia. TCR beta VDJ and CDR3 profiles were obtained from a genomic DNA template. Each CDR3 protein is one row after TCRdb ran MiXCR on the reads. The sample holds fewer than 200,000 distinct CDR3 sequences, under 75% seen once. The specimen sequenced was sorted CD4+, CD8+, or CD8+CD57+ T cells (not recorded which) from PBMCs. Receptor source: a human donor in good health.

About this clonotype itself: With a much larger clone just one base away, this may be a read error. The chain is built from TRBV7-9 and TRBJ1-5; the D is unclear. Germline V CDR1 and CDR2: SEHNR, FQNEAQ (reference sequence). The V end was cut by 6 bases, the J end by 8 bases, with 17 bases between. The CDR3 length is 14 residues. CDR3 nucleotide sequence: TGTGCCAGCAGTCCCCCAGACGGAGTAGAGCCCCAGCATTTT. It encodes CASSPPDGVEPQHF.

This clonotype was found many times. V usage is TRBV5-1 and J usage is TRBJ2-7; perhaps TRBD1 as D (6 bases). The ends were cut back, 0 bases at V and 0 bases at J, with 13 bases in the middle. The CDR3 runs 16 residues. From germline, CDR1 is SGHRS and CDR2 YFSETQ. CDR3 DNA: TGCGCCAGCAGCTTGGTTAGCAGGGGCTTCTCCTACGAGCAGTACTTC. Amino acid sequence: CASSLVSRGFSYEQYF.

This clonotype has at least ten counts. This chain uses TRBV4-1 with TRBJ2-2; TRBD1 aligns across 7 bases. Trimming removed 2 bases from V and 0 bases from J; junction bases left unmatched: 3. Germline V CDR1 and CDR2: MGHRA, YSYEKL. There are 16 residues in the CDR3. The CDR3 reads CASSQTGTANTGELFF. CDR3 DNA sequence: TGCGCCAGCAGCCAAACCGGGACAGCGAACACCGGGGAGCTGTTTTTT.

The J gene is TRBJ1-2, the V gene TRBV10-3; D is uncertain. V was clipped by 4 bases and J by 7 bases, with 10 bases between them. CDR1 and CDR2 from the germline V gene are ENHRY and SYGVKD. The CDR3 has 12 amino acids. The chain's CDR3 is CAISASGFGYTF. CDR3 nucleotide sequence: TGTGCCATCAGTGCCTCAGGATTTGGCTACACCTTC.

As regards this clonotype: At one end the junction does not follow the germline gene, possibly because of a read error. The V gene is TRBV9, the J gene TRBJ2-7, with D perhaps matching TRBD1 or TRBD2 (5 bases each). Germline-derived CDR1 and CDR2 are SGDLS and YYNGEE. The CDR3 is 14 amino acids. Here the CDR3 reads CASSALAGFYEQYF. The CDR3 DNA sequence: TGTGCCAGCAGCGCCCTAGCAGGGTTTTACGAGCAGTACTTT. Based on the CDR3 plus reference TRBV9 and TRBJ2-7, the full variable domain is DSGVTQTPKHLITATGQRVTLRCSPRSGDLSVYWYQQSLDQGLQFLIQYYNGEERAKGNILERFSAQQFPDLHSELNLSSLELGDSALYFCASSALAGFYEQYFGPGTRLTVT.

This clonotype was detected ten times or more. The genes are TRBV27 and TRBJ1-5; 10 bases fit TRBD1. The CDR3 totals 15 residues. CDR1 is MNHEY, CDR2 SMNVEV, per germline (reference sequence). V shed 5 bases, J shed 9 bases, and the junction held 10 bases outside the gene matches. Written as DNA, the CDR3 is TGTGCCAGCAGTCTGACCGGGACAGGGGTCTTGCCCCAGCATTTT. Translated, it gives CASSLTGTGVLPQHF.

The V call is TRBV5-6, the J call TRBJ2-5, with D perhaps matching TRBD2 (5 bases). V was cut by 0 bases and J by 0 bases, with 9 bases left in between. The CDR3 is made up of 15 amino acids. CDR1 is SGHDT and CDR2 is YYEEEE in the germline V gene. CDR3 residues: CASSLDPGNQETQYF. The CDR3 region has the DNA TGTGCCAGCAGCTTGGACCCCGGGAACCAAGAGACCCAGTACTTC.

In this sample, this clonotype turned up many times. The V call is TRBV4-1, the J call TRBJ1-5, with TRBD1 matching 10 bases. The CDR3 covers 16 residues. Per the germline V gene, CDR1 is MGHRA and CDR2 is YSYEKL. V trimming: 0 bases; J trimming: 5 bases; junction bases outside the gene matches: 4. This CDR3 reads CASSQDGTGVDQPQHF. The CDR3 DNA sequence: TGCGCCAGCAGCCAAGATGGGACAGGGGTAGATCAGCCCCAGCATTTT.

This chain connects TRBV4-2 to TRBJ2-7, with D tentatively TRBD2 (5 bases). Germline V gene data show CDR1 as LGHNA and CDR2 as YNFKEQ. There are 15 residues in the CDR3. Trimming left V 5 bases short and J 3 bases short, with 17 bases between. As DNA, the CDR3 is TGTGCCAGCAGCTTAAACACGGCGGGTTACTACGAGCAGTACTTC. Protein: CASSLNTAGYYEQYF.

The chain joins TRBV7-8 to TRBJ2-1; no firm D call. The V end was cut by 1 base, the J end by 7 bases, with 5 bases between. The V gene's germline CDR1 is SGHVS and CDR2 FQNEAQ. CDR3 length: 12 amino acids. For the CDR3, the DNA is TGTGCCAGCAGCTTAGAGCCAAATGAGCAGTTCTTC. This translates into CASSLEPNEQFF.

As to this clonotype: With a much larger clone just one base away, this may be a read error. The final CDR3 position lacks the conserved phenylalanine or tryptophan, pointing to a likely read error. The chain links TRBV6-5 to TRBJ1-2, with D perhaps TRBD1 (6 bases). This CDR3 has 13 amino acids. CDR1 MNHEY and CDR2 SVGAGI come from the germline V gene. The V and J ends lost 4 bases and 2 bases respectively, with 8 bases between them. DNA for the CDR3: TGTGCCAGCAGTTCCACAGGGAACTATGGCTACACCTCC. Translation gives CASSSTGNYGYTS.

The rearrangement joins TRBV10-3 to TRBJ1-5; a weak D match, TRBD1 (6 bases). V lost 10 bases and J lost 2, with 15 bases in between. Per the germline V gene, CDR1 is ENHRY and CDR2 is SYGVKD. The length of the CDR3 is 14 residues. The CDR3 DNA reads TGTGCCACCCAGGGAGGGGGGGGCAATCAGCCCCAGCATTTT. Amino acid sequence: CATQGGGGNQPQHF.

The chain recombines TRBV2 with TRBJ2-5; 8 positions agree with TRBD2. This CDR3 comprises 15 residues. Trimming cost V 4 bases and J 5 bases; bases outside gene matches: 9. The germline gives CDR1 SNHLY, CDR2 FYNNEI. DNA for the CDR3: TGTGCCAGCAGTGCTGGCGGGAGGATAGCGGAGACCCAGTACTTC. Its protein is CASSAGGRIAETQYF. Complete variable domain (other parts from reference TRBV2 and TRBJ2-5): EPEVTQTPSHQVTQMGQEVILRCVPISNHLYFYWYRQILGQKVEFLVSFYNNEISEKSEIFDDQFSVERPDGSNFTLKIRSTKLEDSAMYFCASSAGGRIAETQYFGPGTRLLVL.

The chain recombines TRBV2 with TRBJ1-2; the D is unclear. CDR3 length: 15 amino acids. V was cut by 5 bases and J by 6 bases, with 19 bases left in between. The germline V gene has CDR1 SNHLY and CDR2 FYNNEI. The CDR3 coding sequence is TGTGCCAGCAGTTCACCCCCGAGGGAAATGAATGGCTACACCTTC. Translated, it gives CASSSPPREMNGYTF. The variable domain in full, with the rest retrieved from reference TRBV2 and TRBJ1-2, is EPEVTQTPSHQVTQMGQEVILRCVPISNHLYFYWYRQILGQKVEFLVSFYNNEISEKSEIFDDQFSVERPDGSNFTLKIRSTKLEDSAMYFCASSSPPREMNGYTFGSGTRLTVV.

In its sample, this clonotype was seen once. The chain carries TRBV6-4 and TRBJ2-7; D remains ambiguous. Germline CDR1 reads MRHNA; CDR2 reads SNTAGT. V lost 3 bases, J lost 2 bases, and 14 bases lay in between. The CDR3 runs 15 residues. The CDR3 sequence: CASSEGPEPTYEQYF. The CDR3 nucleotides are TGTGCCAGCAGTGAGGGTCCTGAGCCAACCTACGAGCAGTACTTC.

This clonotype was observed a handful of times. This chain joins TRBV5-1 and TRBJ2-7; TRBD1 matches at 7 bases. V lost 4 bases, J lost 5 bases, and 18 bases stayed unmatched. From germline, CDR1 is SGHRS and CDR2 YFSETQ. The CDR3 is 17 residues long. This CDR3 reads CASSPFPRQGPTDEQYF. The CDR3 DNA reads TGCGCCAGCAGCCCCTTCCCCCGACAGGGCCCGACGGACGAGCAGTACTTC.

The CDR3, as DNA: TGTGCCAGTCGGGACAGTAATAATTCACCCCTCCACTTT. This sequence encodes CASRDSNNSPLHF. The J gene is TRBJ1-6, the V gene TRBV19; 7 positions agree with TRBD1. Per germline, CDR1 LNHDA and CDR2 SQIVND (reference sequence). This CDR3 spans 13 amino acids. V lost 8 bases, J lost 5 bases, and 3 bases stayed unmatched.

V gene TRBV7-9 combines with J gene TRBJ1-2; 9 bases are a match to TRBD1. Trimming cost V 1 base and J 2 bases; bases outside gene matches: 11. Germline lookup yields CDR1 SEHNR and CDR2 FQNEAQ (reference sequence). The CDR3 is 18 residues long. The CDR3 DNA reads as TGTGCCAGCAGCTTAGAATGGGGGACAGGGTACGGCAACTATGGCTACACCTTC. This translates into CASSLEWGTGYGNYGYTF.

The rearrangement uses TRBV24-1 and TRBJ2-3; D perhaps matches TRBD1 (6 bases). CDR1 and CDR2 from the germline V gene are KGHDR and SFDVKD. The CDR3 runs to 16 residues. V was pared by 3 bases and J by 0 bases, with 12 bases between. This chain's CDR3 is CATSDTDSASTDTQYF. The DNA of the CDR3 is TGTGCCACCAGTGATACGGACAGCGCTAGCACAGATACGCAGTATTTT.

Details on this clonotype: A much larger clone differs by one base, so this may be a read error. This chain links TRBV5-5 with TRBJ2-6, with TRBD1 matching 9 bases. The CDR3 consists of 18 residues. Germline loops: CDR1 SGHKS, CDR2 YYEKEE (reference sequence). CDR3 bases: TGTGCCGGCAGCTTGGAAGGGACAGGGTACGCTGGGGCCAACGTCCTGACTTTC. Its translation is CAGSLEGTGYAGANVLTF.

This clonotype was detected only a few times. This chain uses TRBV7-8 with TRBJ2-1; no clear D. V lost 1 base and J 4 bases, leaving 11 bases between the germline ends. The CDR3 sequence is 15 residues long. CDR1 SGHVS and CDR2 FQNEAQ come from the germline V gene. The CDR3 coding sequence is TGTGCCAGCAGCTTAGGGCCGGCCGCTTACAATGAGCAGTTCTTC. Translated: CASSLGPAAYNEQFF. Filled out from reference TRBV7-8 and TRBJ2-1, the complete variable domain reads GAGVSQSPRYKVAKRGQDVALRCDPISGHVSLFWYQQALGQGPEFLTYFQNEAQLDKSGLPSDRFFAERPEGSVSTLKIQRTQQEDSAVYLCASSLGPAAYNEQFFGPGTRLTVL.